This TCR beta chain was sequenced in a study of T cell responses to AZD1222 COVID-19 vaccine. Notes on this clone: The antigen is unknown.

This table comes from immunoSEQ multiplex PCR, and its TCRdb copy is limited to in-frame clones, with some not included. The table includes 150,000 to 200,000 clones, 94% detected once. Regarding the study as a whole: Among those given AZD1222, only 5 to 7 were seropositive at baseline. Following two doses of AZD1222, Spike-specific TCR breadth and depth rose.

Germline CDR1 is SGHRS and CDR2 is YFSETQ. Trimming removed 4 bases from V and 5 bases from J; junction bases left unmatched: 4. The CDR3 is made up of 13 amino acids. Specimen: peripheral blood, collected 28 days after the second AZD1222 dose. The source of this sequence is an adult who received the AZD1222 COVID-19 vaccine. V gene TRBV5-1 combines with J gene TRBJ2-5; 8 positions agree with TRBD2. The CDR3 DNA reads TGCGCCAGCAGCATCGGGGGGGTTGAGACCCAGTACTTC. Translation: CASSIGGVETQYF. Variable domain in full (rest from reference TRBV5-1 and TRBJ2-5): KAGVTQTPRYLIKTRGQQVTLSCSPISGHRSVSWYQQTPGQGLQFLFEYFSETQRNKGNFPGRFSGRQFSNSRSEMNVSTLELGDSALYLCASSIGGVETQYFGPGTRLLVL.